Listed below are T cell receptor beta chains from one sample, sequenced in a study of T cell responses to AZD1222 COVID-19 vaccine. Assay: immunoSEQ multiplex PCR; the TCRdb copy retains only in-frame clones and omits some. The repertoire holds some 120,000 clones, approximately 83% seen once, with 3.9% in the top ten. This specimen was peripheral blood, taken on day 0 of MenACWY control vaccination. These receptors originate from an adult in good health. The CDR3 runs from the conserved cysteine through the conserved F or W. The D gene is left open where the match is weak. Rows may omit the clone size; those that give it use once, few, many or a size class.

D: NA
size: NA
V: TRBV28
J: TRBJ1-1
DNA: TGTGCCAGCAGCCTCCAGGCGAACACTGAAGCTTTCTTT
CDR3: CASSLQANTEAFF

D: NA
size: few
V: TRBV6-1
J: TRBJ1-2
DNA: TGTGCCAGCAGTGAAGCTCGCCGGGATCGGGGCTACACCTTC
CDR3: CASSEARRDRGYTF

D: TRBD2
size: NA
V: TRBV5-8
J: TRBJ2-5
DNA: TGTGCCAGCAGCCGGGCTTACTTTAGCGGGGTGATGGAGACCCAGTACTTC
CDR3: CASSRAYFSGVMETQYF

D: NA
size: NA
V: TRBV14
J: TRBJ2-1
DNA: TGTGCCAGCAGCCAAGCTGTTGGCGGCTACTACAATGAGCAGTTCTTC
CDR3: CASSQAVGGYYNEQFF

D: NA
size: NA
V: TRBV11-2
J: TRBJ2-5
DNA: TGTGCCAGCAGCCCCCGGGATTTGCGGGGGACCCAGTACTTC
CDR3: CASSPRDLRGTQYF

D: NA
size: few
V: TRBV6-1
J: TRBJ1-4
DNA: TGTGCCAGCAGTGAAACGAAAGGGTCAAAAGAAAAACTGTTTTTT
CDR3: CASSETKGSKEKLFF

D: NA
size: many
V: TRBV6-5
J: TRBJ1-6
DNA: TGTGCCAGCAGTTACTCGTGGCGGCATAATTCACCCCTCCACTTT
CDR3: CASSYSWRHNSPLHF

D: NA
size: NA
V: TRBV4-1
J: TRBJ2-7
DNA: TGCGCCAGCAGCCCCCCTAGCAATCTCCACGAGCAGTACTTC
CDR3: CASSPPSNLHEQYF

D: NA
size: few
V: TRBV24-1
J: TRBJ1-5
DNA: TGTGCCACCAGTGATTCAAGGGCTCGAAATAGCAATCAGCCCCAGCATTTT
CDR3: CATSDSRARNSNQPQHF

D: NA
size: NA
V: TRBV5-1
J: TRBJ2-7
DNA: TGCGCCAGCAGCTTGACTAGTAGGTACGAGCAGTACTTC
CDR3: CASSLTSRYEQYF

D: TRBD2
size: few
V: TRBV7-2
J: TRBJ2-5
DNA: TGTGCCAGCAGCCTGGAGCTAGCGGGGGGGCGGGAGACCCAGTACTTC
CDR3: CASSLELAGGRETQYF

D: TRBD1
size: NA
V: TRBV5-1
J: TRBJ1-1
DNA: TGCGCCAGCAACGATCCGGGACAGCTGAACACTGAAGCTTTCTTT
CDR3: CASNDPGQLNTEAFF

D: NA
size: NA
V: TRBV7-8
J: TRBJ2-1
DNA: TGTGCCAGCAGCTATGGGCATCTTGCGATCAACTCCTACAATGAGCAGTTCTTC
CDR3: CASSYGHLAINSYNEQFF

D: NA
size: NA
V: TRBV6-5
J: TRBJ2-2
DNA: TGTGCCACCCGGCTAGTGGGGGGGAACACCGGGGAGCTGTTTTTT
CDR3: CATRLVGGNTGELFF

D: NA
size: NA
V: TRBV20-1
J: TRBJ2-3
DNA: TGCAGTGCTATAAAGACAGATACGCAGTATTTT
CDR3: CSAIKTDTQYF

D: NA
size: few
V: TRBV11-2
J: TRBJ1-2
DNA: TGTGCCAGCAGCTTAGTACAGCCGACTAACTATGGCTACACCTTC
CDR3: CASSLVQPTNYGYTF

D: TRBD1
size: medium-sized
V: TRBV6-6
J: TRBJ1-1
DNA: TGTGCCAGCAGCTCCCCCACGTCACCCTCCCGAAAATGGACAGGGAGGACAATGAACACTGAAGCTTTCTTT
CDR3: CASSSPTSPSRKWTGRTMNTEAFF

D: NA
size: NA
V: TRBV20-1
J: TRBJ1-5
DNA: TGCAGTGCTAGTCTTCCCCGGGGGATTCAGCCCCAGCATTTT
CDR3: CSASLPRGIQPQHF

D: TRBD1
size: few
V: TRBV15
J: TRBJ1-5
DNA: TGTGCCACCAGCGCCTACAGGGGTTACAATCAGCCCCAGCATTTT
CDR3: CATSAYRGYNQPQHF

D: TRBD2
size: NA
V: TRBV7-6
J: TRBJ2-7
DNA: TGTGCCAGCAGCTTTGGGACTAGCGGGGCCTACGAGCAGTACTTC
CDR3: CASSFGTSGAYEQYF

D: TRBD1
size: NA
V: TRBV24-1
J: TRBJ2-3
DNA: TGTGCCACCAGTGACCCCCGGACAGGTGGTCTTACGCAGTATTTT
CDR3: CATSDPRTGGLTQYF

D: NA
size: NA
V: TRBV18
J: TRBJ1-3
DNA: TGTGCCAGCTCACCACAACAGAGCTCTGGAAACACCATATATTTT
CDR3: CASSPQQSSGNTIYF

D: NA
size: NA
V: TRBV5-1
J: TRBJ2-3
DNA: TGCGCCAGCAGCTTGGTGGGGGGCTACAGGGCAGATACGCAGTATTTT
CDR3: CASSLVGGYRADTQYF

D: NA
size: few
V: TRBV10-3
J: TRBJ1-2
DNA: TGTGCCATCAGTGAGGGAATGGAGGGTGGCTACACCTTC
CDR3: CAISEGMEGGYTF

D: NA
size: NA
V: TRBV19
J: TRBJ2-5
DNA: TGTGCCACGTCGGGGGGCCGGGAGACCCAGTACTTC
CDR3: CATSGGRETQYF

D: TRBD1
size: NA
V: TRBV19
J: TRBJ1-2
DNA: TGTGCCAGTAGTACATCCCGGGACAGCCATGGCTACACCTTC
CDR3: CASSTSRDSHGYTF

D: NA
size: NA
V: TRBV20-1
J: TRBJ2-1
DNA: TGCAGTGCTAGGTTAAATGAGCAGTTCTTC
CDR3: CSARLNEQFF

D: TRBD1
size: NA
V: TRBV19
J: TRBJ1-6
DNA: TGTGCCAGTAACGACCCCGGGGTTACGAGGGGGCCGGGGAATTCACCCCTCCACTTT
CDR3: CASNDPGVTRGPGNSPLHF

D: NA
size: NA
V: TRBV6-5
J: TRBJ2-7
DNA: TGTGCCAGCAGTTATGGGATCGAGCAGTACTTC
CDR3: CASSYGIEQYF

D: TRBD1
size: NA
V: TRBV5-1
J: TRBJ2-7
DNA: TGCGCCAGCAGCCCATCATCGAGACAGGGGTACTACAAGCAGTACTTC
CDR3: CASSPSSRQGYYKQYF

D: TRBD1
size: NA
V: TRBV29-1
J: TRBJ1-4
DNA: TGCAGCGCGGCGGGGGACAGTGCAACTAATGAAAAACTGTTTTTT
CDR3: CSAAGDSATNEKLFF

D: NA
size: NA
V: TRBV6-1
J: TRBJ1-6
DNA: TGTGCCAGCAGTGAATTGGGGGCTGGGGCCTATAATTCACCCCTCCACTTT
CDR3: CASSELGAGAYNSPLHF

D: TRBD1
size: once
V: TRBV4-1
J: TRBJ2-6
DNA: TGCGCCAGCAGCCAAGACTCATCCGGGACAGGGGGGTCTGGGGCCAACGTCCTGACTTTC
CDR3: CASSQDSSGTGGSGANVLTF

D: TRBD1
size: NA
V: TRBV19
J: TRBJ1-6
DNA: TGTGCCAGTAGTCCTCAGGGGGGAAATTCACCCCTCCACTTT
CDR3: CASSPQGGNSPLHF

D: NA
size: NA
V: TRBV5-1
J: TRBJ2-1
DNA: TGCGCCAGCAGCTTACAACCGGGATTACAGTTCTTC
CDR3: CASSLQPGLQFF

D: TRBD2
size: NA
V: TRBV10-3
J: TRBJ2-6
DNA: TGTGCCATCAGTGAGCAGCGGGGACCTGGGGCCAACGTCCTGACTTTC
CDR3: CAISEQRGPGANVLTF

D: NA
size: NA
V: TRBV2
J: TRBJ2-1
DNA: TGTGCCAGCATAAGGGAACCCTCGGGATACAATGAGCAGTTCTTC
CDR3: CASIREPSGYNEQFF

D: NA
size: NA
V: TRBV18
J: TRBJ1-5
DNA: TGTGCCAGCTCACCACGTACAGACGATCAGCCCCAGCATTTT
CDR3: CASSPRTDDQPQHF

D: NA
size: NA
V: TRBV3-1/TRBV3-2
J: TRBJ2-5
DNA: TGTGCCAGCAGCCAAGAGGGGGAGACCCAGTACTTC
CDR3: CASSQEGETQYF

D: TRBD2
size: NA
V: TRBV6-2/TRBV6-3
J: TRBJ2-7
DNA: TGTGCCAGCAGTTACTCGTGGGCGGGGGAAAGCTCCTACGAGCAGTACTTC
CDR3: CASSYSWAGESSYEQYF

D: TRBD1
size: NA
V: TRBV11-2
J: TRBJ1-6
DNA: TGTGCCAGCAGTTTGACAGGGGGCGCAGGGAATTCACCCCTCCACTTT
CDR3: CASSLTGGAGNSPLHF

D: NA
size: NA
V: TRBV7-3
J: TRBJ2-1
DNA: TGTGCCAGCAGCGGGGGGGCTCGGAATGAGCAGTTCTTC
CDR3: CASSGGARNEQFF

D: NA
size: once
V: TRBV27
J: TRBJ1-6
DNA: TGTGCCAGCAGTTTAGGGCCGTGGGACTCTTTAATTAAAACCCTCCACTTT
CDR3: CASSLGPWDSLIKTLHF

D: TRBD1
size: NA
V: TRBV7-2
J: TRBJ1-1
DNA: TGTGCCAGCAGCTATCGTCCAGGGGGCGCGAACACTGAAGCTTTCTTT
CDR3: CASSYRPGGANTEAFF

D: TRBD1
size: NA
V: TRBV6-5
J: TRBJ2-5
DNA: TGTGCCAGCAGTTCAGGGGGCGCGAGGCAAGAGACCCAGTACTTC
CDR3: CASSSGGARQETQYF

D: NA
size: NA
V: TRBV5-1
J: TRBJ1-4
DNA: TGCGCCAGCAGCTTGGCGACAGGAAACAATGAAAAACTGTTTTTT
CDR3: CASSLATGNNEKLFF

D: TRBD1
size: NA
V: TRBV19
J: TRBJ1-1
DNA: TGTGCCAGTAATCCGGACAGGAGGAACACTGAAGCTTTCTTT
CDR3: CASNPDRRNTEAFF

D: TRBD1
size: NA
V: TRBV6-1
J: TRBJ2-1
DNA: TGTGCCAGCAGTGCAGGGGGCGCTCACAATGAGCAGTTCTTC
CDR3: CASSAGGAHNEQFF

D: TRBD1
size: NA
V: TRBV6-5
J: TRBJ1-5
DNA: TGTGCCAGCATGGGACAGGGTCATCAGCCCCAGCATTTT
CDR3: CASMGQGHQPQHF

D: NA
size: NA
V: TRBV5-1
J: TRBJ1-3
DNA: TGCGCCAGCAGCTTGGCAGGGCAGTTTGGAAACACCATATATTTT
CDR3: CASSLAGQFGNTIYF

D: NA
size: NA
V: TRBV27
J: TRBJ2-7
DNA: TGTGCCAGCAGTTTAAAGCAGTATTACGAGCAGTACTTC
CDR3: CASSLKQYYEQYF